The 23 T cell receptor beta chains listed next were all sequenced from one sample in a study of T-cell reconstitution after alpha-beta-depleted transplantation in children. Preparation of the TCRbeta library used unique molecular identifiers. One entry per CDR3 protein results from TCRdb running MiXCR on the PCR reads. This table has roughly 400,000 distinct CDR3 sequences, 43% appearing once. The sample here was PBMCs, taken before TCRalphabeta/CD19-depleted stem cell transplant. The receptors were gathered from a girl aged 2-10 years with aplastic anemia, due to receive a stem cell transplant.

In its sample, this clonotype was seen many times. J is TRBJ2-3 and V is TRBV20-1; perhaps D is TRBD1 or TRBD2 (5 bases each). In germline, CDR1 is DFQATT, CDR2 SNEGSKA (reference sequence). This CDR3 has 14 amino acids. V dropped 5 bases and J dropped 4 bases, with 16 bases sitting between them. CDR3 sequence: CSAAGTAAADTQYF. The CDR3 bases are TGCAGTGCTGCAGGGACCGCCGCCGCAGATACGCAGTATTTT.

This clonotype was seen a single time. This chain links TRBV3-1 with TRBJ2-2, with 7 bases that match TRBD2. The V gene end was trimmed by 4 bases and the J gene end by 6 bases; junction bases not matched to a gene: 14. CDR1 is LGHDT, CDR2 YNNKEL, per germline (reference sequence). This CDR3 comprises 17 residues. The CDR3 loop reads CASSPTPGLHAAGELFF. The CDR3 DNA follows: TGTGCCAGCAGCCCCACCCCGGGACTACACGCGGCCGGGGAGCTGTTTTTT.

This clonotype occurred many times. The V call is TRBV20-1, the J call TRBJ2-3, with a tentative D call TRBD1 (5 bases). Trimming removed 3 bases at V and 6 bases at J, with 7 bases between. The CDR3 sequence is 11 residues long. Germline CDR1 DFQATT, CDR2 SNEGSKA (reference sequence). CDR3 nucleotide sequence: TGCAGTGCTAGCAGGGCCGATACGCAGTATTTT. Translated: CSASRADTQYF.

The chain is built from TRBV28 and TRBJ2-7; TRBD2 agrees at 11 bases. The CDR3 length is 16 residues. From germline, CDR1 is MDHEN and CDR2 SYDVKM. V was pared by 6 bases and J by 5 bases, with 12 bases of the junction left unmatched. As DNA, the CDR3 is TGTGCCAGCAGGGCTACAGGGACTAGCGGTTTCCACGAGCAGTACTTC. Translation: CASRATGTSGFHEQYF. The variable domain in full, completed from reference TRBV28 and TRBJ2-7, reads DVKVTQSSRYLVKRTGEKVFLECVQDMDHENMFWYRQDPGLGLRLIYFSYDVKMKEKGDIPEGYSVSREKKERFSLILESASTNQTSMYLCASRATGTSGFHEQYFGPGTRLTVT.

V gene TRBV5-1 combines with J gene TRBJ1-5; no clear D gene. Germline V lookup: CDR1 SGHRS, CDR2 YFSETQ. Trimming took 2 bases from V and 7 from J, leaving 10 bases between them. This CDR3 is built from 13 residues. For the CDR3, the DNA is TGCGCCAGCAGCTTTAGTGGAGGACAGCCCCAGCATTTT. Translated, it gives CASSFSGGQPQHF. The variable domain in full, completed from reference TRBV5-1 and TRBJ1-5, reads KAGVTQTPRYLIKTRGQQVTLSCSPISGHRSVSWYQQTPGQGLQFLFEYFSETQRNKGNFPGRFSGRQFSNSRSEMNVSTLELGDSALYLCASSFSGGQPQHFGDGTRLSIL.

The chain links TRBV29-1 to TRBJ2-5, with D unclear. The length of the CDR3 is 10 residues. Germline V gives CDR1 SQVTM, CDR2 ANQGSEA. The V gene lost 3 bases and the J gene lost 2 bases, with 1 base spanning the gap. CDR3 loop: CSVEQETQYF. DNA for the CDR3: TGCAGCGTTGAGCAAGAGACCCAGTACTTC. Full variable domain (remainder filled in from reference TRBV29-1 and TRBJ2-5): SAVISQKPSRDICQRGTSLTIQCQVDSQVTMMFWYRQQPGQSLTLIATANQGSEATYESGFVIDKFPISRPNLTFSTLTVSNMSPEDSSIYLCSVEQETQYFGPGTRLLVL.

There are many counts of this clonotype. The junction does not match germline at one end; this may be a read error. The rearrangement uses TRBV12-3 or TRBV12-4 and TRBJ1-2, with D tentatively TRBD1 (6 bases). The CDR3 has 12 residues. The CDR3: CASSIAGDGYTF. Written as DNA, the CDR3 is TGTGCCAGCAGTATAGCAGGGGATGGCTACACCTTC.

At least ten counts were recorded for this clonotype. The chain is built from TRBV7-6 and TRBJ2-3, with 7 positions matching TRBD2. This CDR3 is 16 amino acids long. Germline V gene sequence: CDR1 SGHVS, CDR2 FNYEAQ. The trim removed 5 bases at V and 4 bases at J, leaving 12 bases unmatched. CDR3 nucleotide sequence: TGTGCCAGCAGCCTTGGGACTACTTTTAGCGCAGATACGCAGTATTTT. This sequence encodes CASSLGTTFSADTQYF.

This clonotype was detected only once. The chain couples TRBV18 to TRBJ2-6, with no clear D. CDR1 and CDR2 from the germline V gene are KGHSH and LQKENI. The CDR3 has 14 residues. Trimming stripped 8 bases from V and 1 base from J, with 9 bases between. The CDR3 sequence: CASPPVSGANVLTF. The CDR3 DNA reads as TGTGCCAGCCCCCCAGTGTCTGGGGCCAACGTCCTGACTTTC.

This clonotype was seen only a few times. The chain recombines TRBV27 with TRBJ2-5; D may be TRBD2 (6 bases). V was shortened by 3 bases and J by 5 bases, with 13 bases between the two germline ends. This CDR3 has 14 residues. The germline gives CDR1 MNHEY, CDR2 SMNVEV (reference sequence). This CDR3 reads CASSFDSGGETQYF. In DNA form, the CDR3 reads TGTGCCAGCAGTTTTGATAGCGGAGGGGAGACCCAGTACTTC.

This chain links TRBV6-1 with TRBJ2-7, with 9 bases matching TRBD1. Germline V gene sequence: CDR1 MNHNS, CDR2 SASEGT. Unmatched junction bases numbered 9, after V lost 6 bases and J lost 3 bases. This CDR3 has 15 amino acids. CDR3 nucleotide sequence: TGTGCCAGCAGCCAAGAAACAGGGGGCATCTACGAGCAGTACTTC. This translates into CASSQETGGIYEQYF.

The chain carries TRBV18 and TRBJ1-2; D remains unclear. The CDR3 runs 13 residues. V lost 0 bases and J 3 bases, leaving 5 bases between the germline ends. Germline values: CDR1 KGHSH, CDR2 LQKENI. The CDR3 spells CASSPPLDYGYTF. The CDR3 coding sequence is TGTGCCAGCTCACCACCGTTGGACTATGGCTACACCTTC.

This chain connects TRBV9 to TRBJ2-3; D unresolved. Trimming cost V 0 bases and J 6 bases, with 8 bases left between them. This CDR3 region has 13 residues. Per the germline V gene, CDR1 is SGDLS and CDR2 is YYNGEE. CDR3 DNA sequence: TGTGCCAGCAGCGTAGCCAGCGCGGATACGCAGTATTTT. The encoded protein is CASSVASADTQYF.

Note on this clonotype: One end of the junction varies from germline; a read error may be responsible. J is TRBJ2-1 and V is TRBV15; TRBD2 matches 11 bases. In germline, CDR1 is LNHNV, CDR2 YYDKDF (reference sequence). This CDR3 is built from 16 residues. CDR3 loop: CATSPAGTSGYNEQSF. CDR3 nucleotides: TGTGCCACCAGCCCTGCCGGGACTAGCGGCTACAATGAGCAGTCCTTC.

V and J are TRBV20-1 and TRBJ2-4, with D tentatively TRBD2 (6 bases). Germline CDR1 DFQATT, CDR2 SNEGSKA (reference sequence). The CDR3 runs 13 residues. The CDR3 sequence is CSPFWRVGNIQYF. In nucleotides, the CDR3 is TGCAGCCCTTTTTGGAGGGTTGGAAACATTCAGTACTTC.

This chain uses TRBV12-3 or TRBV12-4 with TRBJ1-2; D gene uncertain. The V and J ends lost 10 bases and 5 bases respectively, with 17 bases between them. The CDR3 loop spans 13 amino acids. The CDR3 sequence: CATTIRGGYGYTF. CDR3 DNA: TGTGCCACTACAATTCGGGGTGGTTATGGCTACACCTTC.

This clonotype was seen ten or more times. Germline is not matched at one junction end, which may reflect a read error. V and J are TRBV5-1 and TRBJ1-1; D is unresolved. CDR1 is SGHRS and CDR2 is YFSETQ in the germline V gene. There are 14 residues in the CDR3. The CDR3 region is CASSLGGLNTEAFF. In nucleotides, the CDR3 is TGTGCCAGCAGTTTAGGCGGCCTGAACACTGAAGCTTTCTTT.

The chain uses TRBV5-5 and TRBJ2-2; D uncertain. The CDR3 contains 15 residues. The germline V gene encodes CDR1 SGHKS and CDR2 YYEKEE (reference sequence). The ends were cut back, 0 bases at V and 0 bases at J, with 6 bases in the middle. The DNA for the CDR3 is TGTGCCAGCAGCTTGGGCCCCGCGAACACCGGGGAGCTGTTTTTT. As protein: CASSLGPANTGELFF.

Many counts were recorded for this clonotype. The chain has TRBV7-2 and TRBJ2-7, with 8 bases fitting TRBD1. Germline V gene data show CDR1 as SGHTA and CDR2 as FQGNSA. V trimming: 7 bases; J trimming: 3 bases; junction bases outside the gene matches: 11. The CDR3 is 15 amino acids. The CDR3 DNA reads as TGTGCCAGCACCCCCACCGGGACAGGCATCTACGAGCAGTACTTC. Translating it yields CASTPTGTGIYEQYF.

The chain is built from TRBV12-3 or TRBV12-4 and TRBJ1-2, with 7 bases fitting TRBD1. Trimming took 2 bases from V and 5 from J; bases not matched to a gene: 11. The CDR3 is 16 amino acids. CDR3 in DNA: TGTGCCAGCAGTTTAAGCGGGGACAGAGTCCTTTATGGCTACACCTTC. It is translated as CASSLSGDRVLYGYTF.

V gene TRBV28 combines with J gene TRBJ2-7; D gene ambiguous. This CDR3 has 14 residues. Germline V CDR1 and CDR2: MDHEN, SYDVKM. V lost 3 bases, J lost 6 bases, and 15 bases lay in between. The CDR3 bases are TGTGCCAGCAGTTTTCTCCCTGGGATCTCCGAGCAGTACTTC. Translating gives CASSFLPGISEQYF.

The gene calls are TRBV4-1 and TRBJ2-2; 10 nucleotides match TRBD2. The ends lost 4 bases at V and 6 bases at J; junction bases unmatched: 8. CDR1 is MGHRA and CDR2 is YSYEKL in the germline V gene. The CDR3 loop spans 16 amino acids. This CDR3 is CASSPRAGGPAGELFF. DNA of the CDR3: TGCGCCAGCAGCCCTAGAGCGGGAGGGCCCGCCGGGGAGCTGTTTTTT.

The genes are TRBV20-1 and TRBJ1-5; no clear D gene. The CDR3 length is 16 residues. CDR1 and CDR2 from the germline V gene are DFQATT and SNEGSKA (reference sequence). V shed 1 base and J shed 0 bases, with 13 bases lying between them. CDR3 residues: CSARVLGSNSNQPQHF. CDR3 in DNA: TGCAGTGCTAGAGTTTTAGGCAGCAATAGCAATCAGCCCCAGCATTTT.